A single sample gave rise to the 10 T cell receptor beta chains below, sequenced in a study of T cell repertoires in cytomegalovirus infection. TCRdb re-called the reads with MiXCR, one entry per CDR3 protein. The sample carries 85,000 to 130,000 distinct CDR3 sequences, under 25% recorded once. The sample comprised CD8+ T cells from PBMCs. The source of these receptors is a human donor in good health (CMV status not recorded). Some clones in this sample may be carry-over from other donors' samples.

This chain joins TRBV28 and TRBJ2-3; TRBD1 matches 12 bases. The V and J ends lost 6 bases and 2 bases, in that order; junction bases with no gene match: 9. Looked up from germline, CDR1 is MDHEN and CDR2 is SYDVKM. The CDR3 is 17 residues long. CDR3 in amino acids: CASRIWGTGGPTDTQYF. CDR3 DNA: TGTGCCAGCAGAATCTGGGGGACAGGGGGCCCCACAGATACGCAGTATTTT.

This clonotype was seen only a few times. The rearrangement links TRBV19 to TRBJ1-2; tentative D call: TRBD1 (5 bases). The germline CDR1 and CDR2 sequences are LNHDA and SQIVND (reference sequence). There are 13 residues in the CDR3. Trimming pared 7 bases from V and 4 bases from J, leaving 13 bases between. The CDR3 DNA reads TGTGCCAGTAAAAGACTACAGGCCTATGGCTACACCTTC. Translating gives CASKRLQAYGYTF.

The chain employs TRBV2 and TRBJ2-2; TRBD1 aligns across 7 bases. Germline CDR1 reads SNHLY; CDR2 reads FYNNEI. V lost 10 bases to trimming and J lost 3 bases; unmatched junction nucleotides: 14. This CDR3 comprises 16 residues. CDR3 DNA: TGTGCCACCCCTCGAAACAGGGGCCTGTACACCGGGGAGCTGTTTTTT. Encoded protein: CATPRNRGLYTGELFF.

This clonotype was detected a few times. The CDR3 sequence is CASSLVDEESGETQYF. The CDR3 DNA sequence: TGTGCCAGCAGCTTGGTGGATGAGGAGTCCGGGGAGACCCAGTACTTC. V gene TRBV5-5 combines with J gene TRBJ2-5, with D unresolved. V dropped 0 bases and J dropped 5 bases, with 17 bases sitting between them. Germline V lookup: CDR1 SGHKS, CDR2 YYEKEE (reference sequence). The CDR3 runs to 16 residues.

V usage is TRBV27 and J usage is TRBJ1-1, with unresolved D. Trimming left V 6 bases short and J 1 base short, with 9 bases between. The germline V gene encodes CDR1 MNHEY and CDR2 SMNVEV (reference sequence). CDR3 length: 13 residues. CDR3 region: CASRRTGNTEAFF. CDR3 sequence (DNA): TGTGCCAGCAGGAGGACGGGGAACACTGAAGCTTTCTTT.

This clonotype has just a few counts. This chain connects TRBV5-1 to TRBJ2-5; D tentatively reads TRBD1 or TRBD2 (5 bases each). Trimming took 1 base from V and 5 from J, leaving 9 bases between them. The CDR3 runs 13 residues. Germline V lookup: CDR1 SGHRS, CDR2 YFSETQ. DNA for the CDR3: TGCGCCAGCAGCTTGTATGGGACGGAGACCCAGTACTTC. It translates to CASSLYGTETQYF.

This clonotype came up many times. The rearrangement links TRBV7-2 to TRBJ2-5; D remains ambiguous. Germline V lookup: CDR1 SGHTA, CDR2 FQGNSA. This CDR3 is 15 amino acids long. Trimming cost V 1 base and J 1 base, with 10 bases left between them. CDR3 sequence (DNA): TGTGCCAGCAGCTTAGACGATCTCAGCCAAGAGACCCAGTACTTC. The encoded protein is CASSLDDLSQETQYF.

The chain joins TRBV19 to TRBJ1-2; D unclear. The CDR3 runs to 13 residues. Trimming removed 3 bases from V and 8 bases from J, with 13 bases in between. Looked up from germline, CDR1 is LNHDA and CDR2 is SQIVND (reference sequence). The CDR3 DNA follows: TGTGCCAGTAGTATCTCAGAAGGGCAAGGCTACACCTTC. Its protein product is CASSISEGQGYTF. Together with reference TRBV19 and TRBJ1-2, the CDR3 gives the full variable domain: DGGITQSPKYLFRKEGQNVTLSCEQNLNHDAMYWYRQDPGQGLRLIYYSQIVNDFQKGDIAEGYSVSREKKESFPLTVTSAQKNPTAFYLCASSISEGQGYTFGSGTRLTVV.

In this sample, this clonotype turned up a few times. The chain combines TRBV14 with TRBJ1-5; D ambiguous. The V end lost 4 bases, the J end lost 7 bases, and 11 bases lay between the germline ends. Germline V gene lookup returns CDR1 SGHDN and CDR2 FVKESK. The CDR3 has 13 amino acids. In DNA form, the CDR3 reads TGTGCCAGCAGCCCTTCGTACGGACAGCCCCAGCATTTT. Its translation is CASSPSYGQPQHF. Full variable domain (remainder filled in from reference TRBV14 and TRBJ1-5): EAGVTQFPSHSVIEKGQTVTLRCDPISGHDNLYWYRRVMGKEIKFLLHFVKESKQDESGMPNNRFLAERTGGTYSTLKVQPAELEDSGVYFCASSPSYGQPQHFGDGTRLSIL.

This clonotype has more than one count but fewer than ten. The V gene is TRBV19, the J gene TRBJ1-2, with a possible D match to TRBD1 (5 bases). There are 13 residues in the CDR3. The V and J ends lost 4 bases and 4 bases respectively, with 10 bases between them. Germline CDR1 reads LNHDA; CDR2 reads SQIVND (reference sequence). As DNA, the CDR3 is TGTGCCAGTAGTACCTCTACAGGCTATGGCTACACCTTC. Its translation is CASSTSTGYGYTF.